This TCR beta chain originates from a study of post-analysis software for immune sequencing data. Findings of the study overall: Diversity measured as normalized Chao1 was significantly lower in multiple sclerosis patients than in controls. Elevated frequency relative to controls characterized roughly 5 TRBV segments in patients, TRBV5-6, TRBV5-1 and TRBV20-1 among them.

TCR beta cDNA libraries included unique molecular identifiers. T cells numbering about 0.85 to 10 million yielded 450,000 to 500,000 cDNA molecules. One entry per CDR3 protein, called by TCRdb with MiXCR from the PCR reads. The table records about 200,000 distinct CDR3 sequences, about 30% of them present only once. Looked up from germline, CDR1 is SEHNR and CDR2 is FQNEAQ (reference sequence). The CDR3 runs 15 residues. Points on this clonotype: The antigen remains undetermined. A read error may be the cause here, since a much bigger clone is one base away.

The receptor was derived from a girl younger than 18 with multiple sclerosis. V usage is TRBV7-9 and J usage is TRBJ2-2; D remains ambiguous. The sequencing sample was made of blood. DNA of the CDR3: TGTGCCGGCAGCAGGTTGGGTGTCGCCACCGGGGAGCTGTTTTTT. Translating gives CAGSRLGVATGELFF.